This T cell receptor beta chain appears in the sequencing data of a study of vaccination and CD4 T cells after COVID-19. Study in general: Post-vaccination samples were procured at a median of around 78 days following dose two (range 14 to 241). Overall study findings and caveats: Relatively few convalescent patients and no early post-infection timepoints were analyzed. With convalescent patients, a median roughly 83% of reactive clones emerged solely after vaccination.

An Oncomine TCR Beta short-read assay was used to sequence the DNA from cultured CD4+ T cells. In TCRdb, the PCR reads were re-called with MiXCR into one record per CDR3 protein. The table shows thousands of distinct CDR3 sequences, with about two thirds occurring only once. Germline assignment: CDR1 SGHAT and CDR2 FQNNGV. V was cut by 5 bases and J by 2 bases, with 6 bases left in between. The CDR3 runs to 12 residues. A note on this clonotype: Its antigen is undetermined.

Stated treatment: roughly 11-day PBMC culture with coronavirus spike peptide pools or control peptides (ViraFEST assay). The sequencing input was CD4+ T cells from blood, cultured in vitro. This TCR was sampled from a human donor who had recovered from COVID-19. This sequence joins TRBV11-2 and TRBJ1-2; no reliable D call. CDR3 DNA: TGTGCCAGCAGCGTACCGAACTATGGCTACACCTTC. This gives the protein CASSVPNYGYTF.